These 28 T cell receptor beta chains were all obtained from the same sample, sequenced in a study of cytotoxic CD8 clonotypes in ibrutinib-treated CLL (dated by TCRdb to the early 2020s). Libraries came from the immunoSEQ multiplex PCR assay. The table comes from immuneACCESS by way of TCRdb, which keeps in-frame sequences with V and J called. Part of the clones is missing from these tables; in studies checked, under half for an unresolved V gene and the rest for unknown reasons. This sample holds tens of thousands of clones; about 64% were observed only once. Roughly 5.7% of the sample is taken by the ten largest. The sample's time point label, in plain terms: eleven to twelve months on ibrutinib. This specimen was PBMCs, taken after 12 months of ibrutinib treatment. The receptor set was obtained from a human donor with chronic lymphocytic leukemia.

This chain uses TRBV7-9 with TRBJ1-2, with 7 bases that match TRBD1. Germline CDR1 is SEHNR and CDR2 is FQNEAQ (reference sequence). This CDR3 is built from 13 residues. The ends lost 5 bases at V and 7 bases at J; junction bases unmatched: 7. Here the CDR3 reads CASSEGAPGGYTF. The CDR3 DNA reads TGTGCCAGCAGCGAGGGGGCGCCGGGTGGCTACACCTTC.

In its sample, this clone was seen a few times. The chain uses TRBV14 and TRBJ2-7; D may be TRBD1 (5 bases). Deletions cut 1 base from V and 6 bases from J, with 13 bases between. Germline assignment: CDR1 SGHDN and CDR2 FVKESK. There are 14 residues in the CDR3. The CDR3 DNA reads TGTGCCAGCAGCCAAGGCCGACAGAGATCCGAGCAGTACTTC. Translating it yields CASSQGRQRSEQYF.

The chain joins TRBV5-1 to TRBJ1-2; D might be TRBD1 (5 bases). Germline CDR1 SGHRS, CDR2 YFSETQ. Trimming removed 0 bases at V and 6 bases at J, with 9 bases between. The CDR3 consists of 13 residues. The CDR3 is CASSLGGVDGYTF. DNA of the CDR3: TGCGCCAGCAGCTTGGGAGGGGTCGATGGCTACACCTTC. The full variable domain, rest sourced from reference TRBV5-1 and TRBJ1-2, is KAGVTQTPRYLIKTRGQQVTLSCSPISGHRSVSWYQQTPGQGLQFLFEYFSETQRNKGNFPGRFSGRQFSNSRSEMNVSTLELGDSALYLCASSLGGVDGYTFGSGTRLTVV.

Only a few counts were recorded for this clone. The CDR3 DNA follows: TGCGCCAGCAGCTTGATCAGGGCGGAGACCCAGTACTTC. It is translated as CASSLIRAETQYF. The chain recombines TRBV5-1 with TRBJ2-5, with D perhaps TRBD1 (5 bases). Trimming took 1 base from V and 5 from J, leaving 9 bases between them. The germline CDR1 and CDR2 sequences are SGHRS and YFSETQ. CDR3 length: 13 residues.

This chain links TRBV5-1 with TRBJ2-7; TRBD1 is a possible D gene (5 bases). CDR1 is SGHRS and CDR2 is YFSETQ in the germline V gene. This CDR3 contains 14 residues. The germline V and J ends were trimmed by 0 bases and 3 bases, with 10 bases remaining between them. The CDR3 DNA follows: TGCGCCAGCAGCTTGGCGGCCAGGGACTACGAGCAGTACTTC. It specifies CASSLAARDYEQYF.

The V call is TRBV5-4, the J call TRBJ2-1; 10 bases fit TRBD2. The germline gives CDR1 SGHNT, CDR2 YYREEE (reference sequence). The ends lost 3 bases at V and 3 bases at J; junction bases unmatched: 12. This CDR3 contains 18 residues. CDR3: CASSWSLNGLADYNEQFF. The DNA for the CDR3 is TGTGCCAGCAGCTGGTCACTAAACGGACTAGCGGACTACAATGAGCAGTTCTTC.

The chain carries TRBV5-6 and TRBJ1-5; D gene uncertain. Per the germline V gene, CDR1 is SGHDT and CDR2 is YYEEEE. CDR3 length: 15 amino acids. Trimming took off 0 bases at V and 1 base at J, with 8 bases between the two ends. The CDR3 region is CASSLGGRSNQPQHF. CDR3 sequence (DNA): TGTGCCAGCAGCTTGGGGGGAAGGAGCAATCAGCCCCAGCATTTT.

This clone was picked up one time. This CDR3 fails to terminate in the conserved phenylalanine or tryptophan, so it likely reflects a read error. The DNA is omitted, as the CDR3 cannot be located on it reliably, and the CDR3 follows TCRdb's listing. The rearrangement uses TRBV6-5 and TRBJ1-1; TRBD1 reflects the table's D call only, with no check against the DNA. CDR1 is MNHEY, CDR2 SVGAGI, per germline. The CDR3 extends over 13 residues, inclusive of both ends. CDR3 protein: CASSYGGTGPLQL.

The V gene is TRBV19, the J gene TRBJ2-7, with TRBD1 as a possible D gene (6 bases). Germline values: CDR1 LNHDA, CDR2 SQIVND (reference sequence). The CDR3 runs to 13 residues. Trimming cost V 5 bases and J 6 bases, with 14 bases left between them. For the CDR3, the DNA is TGTGCCAGTAGTGAAACGACAGGTTCCGAGCAGTACTTC. It specifies CASSETTGSEQYF.

This clone was counted a single time. The chain joins TRBV28 to TRBJ1-6; D is perhaps TRBD1 (6 bases). Deletions cut 7 bases from V and 0 bases from J, with 13 bases between. CDR1 MDHEN and CDR2 SYDVKM come from the germline V gene. The CDR3 loop spans 16 amino acids. The CDR3 nucleotides are TGTGCCAGCAAACAATCCAGGGGCTCCTATAATTCACCCCTCCACTTT. This encodes CASKQSRGSYNSPLHF.

DNA for the CDR3: TGTGCCAGCAGTTTCCGGGGATCGGGTCAGCCCCAGCATTTT. Translated, it gives CASSFRGSGQPQHF. V usage is TRBV28 and J usage is TRBJ1-5; D is unclear. Trimming cost V 3 bases and J 6 bases, with 12 bases left between them. The CDR3 contains 14 residues. The germline gives CDR1 MDHEN, CDR2 SYDVKM.

The chain uses TRBV9 and TRBJ1-2, with D uncertain. Germline-derived CDR1 and CDR2 are SGDLS and YYNGEE. V lost 0 bases to trimming and J lost 2 bases, with 8 bases between them. The CDR3 length is 14 residues. The CDR3 sequence: CASSVGSENYGYTF. The DNA for the CDR3 is TGTGCCAGCAGCGTAGGGTCAGAAAACTATGGCTACACCTTC.

The chain couples TRBV5-1 to TRBJ2-2, with D unclear. The CDR3 runs to 13 residues. Per germline, CDR1 SGHRS and CDR2 YFSETQ. With 4 bases removed from V and 1 base from J, the gap between germline ends came to 5 bases. CDR3 loop: CASSAMNTGELFF. The DNA for the CDR3 is TGCGCCAGCAGCGCAATGAACACCGGGGAGCTGTTTTTT.

The J gene is TRBJ1-5, the V gene TRBV5-4; unclear D gene. This CDR3 is 15 amino acids long. The germline V gene encodes CDR1 SGHNT and CDR2 YYREEE (reference sequence). V was pared by 1 base and J by 1 base, with 9 bases between. CDR3: CASSLSPSSNQPQHF. Here the CDR3 DNA reads TGTGCCAGCAGCTTGTCCCCATCCAGCAATCAGCCCCAGCATTTT.

The chain links TRBV15 to TRBJ1-1; D is unresolved. The ends were cut back, 9 bases at V and 0 bases at J, with 17 bases in the middle. Per germline, CDR1 LNHNV and CDR2 YYDKDF (reference sequence). The CDR3 sequence is 15 residues long. As DNA, the CDR3 is TGTGCCACGAGTGGAGGGTTCAGCATGAACACTGAAGCTTTCTTT. This sequence encodes CATSGGFSMNTEAFF.

The CDR3 protein is CASSEQGQNSPLHF. As DNA, the CDR3 is TGTGCCAGCAGCGAACAGGGTCAAAATTCACCCCTCCACTTT. This chain uses TRBV11-3 with TRBJ1-6; D perhaps matches TRBD1 (6 bases). The V gene lost 5 bases and the J gene lost 7 bases, with 12 bases spanning the gap. This CDR3 region has 14 residues. Germline V CDR1 and CDR2: SGHNT, YENEEA.

In its sample, this clone was seen once. This chain uses TRBV16 with TRBJ1-1; possible D gene TRBD1, 5 bases. V lost 4 bases and J 4 bases, leaving 10 bases between the germline ends. CDR1 KGHSY and CDR2 FQNENV come from the germline V gene. The CDR3 totals 13 residues. The CDR3 spells CASSLTGGTEAFF. The CDR3 region has the DNA TGTGCCAGCAGCCTTACTGGGGGCACTGAAGCTTTCTTT.

This chain joins TRBV19 and TRBJ2-1, with TRBD1 matching over 11 bases. Per germline, CDR1 LNHDA and CDR2 SQIVND (reference sequence). CDR3 size: 15 residues. V shed 7 bases and J 3 bases; nucleotides not matched to a gene: 5. Here the CDR3 reads CASNPGQGVYNEQFF. The CDR3 DNA reads as TGTGCCAGTAACCCGGGACAGGGGGTCTACAATGAGCAGTTCTTC.

The chain is built from TRBV6-6 and TRBJ1-5, with D perhaps TRBD1 (6 bases). The V gene lost 8 bases and the J gene lost 3 bases, with 11 bases spanning the gap. This CDR3 spans 13 amino acids. The germline V gene has CDR1 MNHNY and CDR2 SVGAGI (reference sequence). CDR3 nucleotides: TGTGCCAGCTTACAGGGCATCAATCAGCCCCAGCATTTT. This encodes CASLQGINQPQHF.

This sequence joins TRBV6-5 and TRBJ2-3; D not resolved. Trimming pared 4 bases from V and 6 bases from J, leaving 8 bases between. The CDR3 extends over 12 amino acids. The V gene's germline CDR1 is MNHEY and CDR2 SVGAGI. The CDR3 sequence: CASSSDGDTQYF. DNA of the CDR3: TGTGCCAGCAGTTCCGATGGTGATACGCAGTATTTT.

The CDR3 region is CASSPGQGRSYNSPLHF. For the CDR3, the DNA is TGTGCCAGCAGCCCCGGACAGGGAAGGTCCTATAATTCACCCCTCCACTTT. The V and J genes are TRBV6-7 and TRBJ1-6; 8 bases are shared with TRBD1. TRBV6-7 is an ORF, and what it does is uncertain. The V segment lost 6 bases and the J segment 1 base; nucleotides outside the gene matches: 8. The CDR3 length is 17 residues.

The chain joins TRBV7-2 to TRBJ1-1; no firm D call. Trimming removed 3 bases at V and 3 bases at J, with 11 bases between. CDR1 is SGHTA and CDR2 is FQGNSA in the germline V gene. CDR3 size: 14 residues. The CDR3 bases are TGTGCCAGCAGCTTGCTGGTCTTGGACACTGAAGCTTTCTTT. Its translation: CASSLLVLDTEAFF. Complete variable domain (other parts from reference TRBV7-2 and TRBJ1-1): GAGVSQSPSNKVTEKGKDVELRCDPISGHTALYWYRQSLGQGLEFLIYFQGNSAPDKSGLPSDRFSAERTGGSVSTLTIQRTQQEDSAVYLCASSLLVLDTEAFFGQGTRLTVV.

This rearrangement joins TRBV30 to TRBJ1-3; a weak D match, TRBD1 (6 bases). Trimming stripped 1 base from V and 2 bases from J, with 6 bases between. From germline, CDR1 is GTSNPN and CDR2 SVGIG (reference sequence). The CDR3 is 13 residues long. The CDR3 loop is CAWSGTAGNTIYF. CDR3 in DNA: TGTGCCTGGAGTGGGACAGCTGGAAACACCATATATTTT.

The rearrangement uses TRBV6-6 and TRBJ1-6; D is ambiguous. Trimming removed 0 bases at V and 4 bases at J, with 10 bases between. CDR1 and CDR2 (germline): MNHNY, SVGAGI (reference sequence). The CDR3 runs to 16 residues. The CDR3 spells CASSYSVGSYNSPLHF. Here the CDR3 DNA reads TGTGCCAGCAGTTACTCAGTCGGCAGTTATAATTCACCCCTCCACTTT.

The CDR3: CASSFEDANYGYTF. The CDR3 DNA is TGTGCCAGCAGTTTCGAGGATGCTAACTATGGCTACACCTTC. J is TRBJ1-2 and V is TRBV28; D is undetermined. The CDR3 loop spans 14 amino acids. The V end was cut by 3 bases, the J end by 0 bases, with 8 bases between. Germline-derived CDR1 and CDR2 are MDHEN and SYDVKM.

This clone was picked up a small number of times. This rearrangement joins TRBV5-1 to TRBJ2-3; D perhaps matches TRBD2 (6 bases). The CDR3 is 15 amino acids. V dropped 4 bases and J dropped 0 bases, with 12 bases sitting between them. CDR1 SGHRS and CDR2 YFSETQ come from the germline V gene. In DNA form, the CDR3 reads TGCGCCAGCAGCGTTGGACTAATCAGCACAGATACGCAGTATTTT. It codes for CASSVGLISTDTQYF.

This chain connects TRBV20-1 to TRBJ2-2; D gene unclear. CDR3 length: 11 amino acids. Germline V gene data show CDR1 as DFQATT and CDR2 as SNEGSKA (reference sequence). Deletions cut 6 bases from V and 8 bases from J, with 10 bases between. CDR3 region: CSASYEGELFF. CDR3 DNA: TGCAGTGCCTCATACGAGGGGGAGCTGTTTTTT.

This clone turned up a few times. The chain has TRBV19 and TRBJ2-7, with D possibly matching TRBD2 (5 bases). The germline CDR1 and CDR2 sequences are LNHDA and SQIVND (reference sequence). V lost 9 bases and J 4 bases, leaving 22 bases between the germline ends. The CDR3 is 15 amino acids. CDR3 protein: CASRSTRGNGYEQYF. The DNA for the CDR3 is TGTGCCAGCCGATCGACGAGAGGGAACGGGTACGAGCAGTACTTC.